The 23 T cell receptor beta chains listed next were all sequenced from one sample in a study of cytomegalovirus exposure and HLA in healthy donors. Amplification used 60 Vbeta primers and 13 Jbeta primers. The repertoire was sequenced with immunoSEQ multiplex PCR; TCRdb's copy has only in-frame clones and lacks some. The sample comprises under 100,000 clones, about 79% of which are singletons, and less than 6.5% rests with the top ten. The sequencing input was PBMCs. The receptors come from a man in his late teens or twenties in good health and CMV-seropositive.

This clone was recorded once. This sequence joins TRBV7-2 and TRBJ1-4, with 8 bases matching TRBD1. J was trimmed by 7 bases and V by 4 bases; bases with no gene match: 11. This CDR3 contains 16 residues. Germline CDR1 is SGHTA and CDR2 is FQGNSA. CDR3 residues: CASSSGWTGLSEKLFF. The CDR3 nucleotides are TGTGCCAGCAGCTCCGGGTGGACAGGGTTGAGTGAAAAACTGTTTTTT.

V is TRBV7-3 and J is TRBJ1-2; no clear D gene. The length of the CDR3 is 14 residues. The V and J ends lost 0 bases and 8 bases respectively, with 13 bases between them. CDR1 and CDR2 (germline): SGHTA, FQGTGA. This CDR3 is CASSLTYSSEGYTF. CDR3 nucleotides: TGTGCCAGCAGCTTAACGTACAGCTCGGAAGGCTACACCTTC.

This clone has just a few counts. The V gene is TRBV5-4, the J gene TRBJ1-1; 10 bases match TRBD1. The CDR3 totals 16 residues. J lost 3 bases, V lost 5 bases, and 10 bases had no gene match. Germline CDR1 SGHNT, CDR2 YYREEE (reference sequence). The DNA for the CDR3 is TGTGCCAGCAGTCTCGACAGGGGGCGATCGTACACTGAAGCTTTCTTT. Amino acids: CASSLDRGRSYTEAFF.

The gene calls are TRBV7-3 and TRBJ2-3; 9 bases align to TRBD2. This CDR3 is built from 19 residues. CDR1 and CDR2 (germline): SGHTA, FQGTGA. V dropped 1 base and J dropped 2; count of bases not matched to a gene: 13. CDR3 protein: CASSLKFPVAGETTDTQYF. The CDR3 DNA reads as TGTGCCAGCAGCTTAAAATTCCCCGTAGCGGGAGAGACCACAGATACGCAGTATTTT.

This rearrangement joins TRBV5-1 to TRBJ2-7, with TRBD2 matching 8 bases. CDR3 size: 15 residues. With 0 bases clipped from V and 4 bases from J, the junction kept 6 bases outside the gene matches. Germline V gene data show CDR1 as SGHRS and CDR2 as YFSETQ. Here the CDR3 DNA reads TGCGCCAGCAGCTTGGCCGAGCGGGAGCTTTACGAGCAGTACTTC. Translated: CASSLAERELYEQYF.

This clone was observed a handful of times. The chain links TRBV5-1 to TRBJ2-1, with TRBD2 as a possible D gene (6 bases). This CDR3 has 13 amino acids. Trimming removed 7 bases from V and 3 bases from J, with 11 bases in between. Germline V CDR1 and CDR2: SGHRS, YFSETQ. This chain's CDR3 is CASCDGSYNEQFF. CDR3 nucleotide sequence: TGCGCCAGCTGCGACGGGAGCTACAATGAGCAGTTCTTC. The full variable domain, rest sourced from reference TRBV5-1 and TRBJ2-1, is KAGVTQTPRYLIKTRGQQVTLSCSPISGHRSVSWYQQTPGQGLQFLFEYFSETQRNKGNFPGRFSGRQFSNSRSEMNVSTLELGDSALYLCASCDGSYNEQFFGPGTRLTVL.

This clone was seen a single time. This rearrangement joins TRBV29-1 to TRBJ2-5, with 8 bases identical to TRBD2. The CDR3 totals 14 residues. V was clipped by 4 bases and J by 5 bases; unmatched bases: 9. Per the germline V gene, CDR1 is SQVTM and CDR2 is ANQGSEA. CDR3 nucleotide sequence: TGCAGCGTTGGGAAGCGGGGGCCGGGGGAGACCCAGTACTTC. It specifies CSVGKRGPGETQYF.

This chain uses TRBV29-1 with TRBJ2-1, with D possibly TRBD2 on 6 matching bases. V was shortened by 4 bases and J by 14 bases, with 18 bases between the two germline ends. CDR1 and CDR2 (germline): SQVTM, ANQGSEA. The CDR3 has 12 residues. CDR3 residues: CSVGRGGFGEFF. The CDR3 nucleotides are TGCAGCGTTGGGCGGGGTGGGTTTGGGGAGTTCTTC.

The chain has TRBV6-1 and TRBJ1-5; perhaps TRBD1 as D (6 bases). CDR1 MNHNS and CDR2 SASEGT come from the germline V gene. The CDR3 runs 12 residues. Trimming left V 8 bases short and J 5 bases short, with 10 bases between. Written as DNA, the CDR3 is TGTGCCAGCGGGGGCGATTATCAGCCCCAGCATTTT. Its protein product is CASGGDYQPQHF.

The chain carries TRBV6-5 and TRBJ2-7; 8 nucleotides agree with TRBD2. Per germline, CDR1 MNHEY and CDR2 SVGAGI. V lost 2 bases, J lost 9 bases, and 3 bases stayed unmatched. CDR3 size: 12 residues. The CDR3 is CASSYPGGGQYF. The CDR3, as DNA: TGTGCCAGCAGTTACCCCGGGGGGGGGCAGTACTTC.

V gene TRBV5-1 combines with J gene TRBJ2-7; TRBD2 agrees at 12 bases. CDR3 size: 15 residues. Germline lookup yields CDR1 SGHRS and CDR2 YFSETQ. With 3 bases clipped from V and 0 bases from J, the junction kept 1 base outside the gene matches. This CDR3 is CASSWGLAGSYEQYF. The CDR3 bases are TGCGCCAGCAGCTGGGGACTAGCGGGCTCCTACGAGCAGTACTTC.

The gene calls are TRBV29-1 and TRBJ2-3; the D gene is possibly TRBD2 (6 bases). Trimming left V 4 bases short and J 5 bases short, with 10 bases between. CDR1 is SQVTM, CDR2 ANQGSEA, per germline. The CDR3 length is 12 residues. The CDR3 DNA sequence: TGCAGCGTTGGAGGGGAGGAAGATACGCAGTATTTT. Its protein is CSVGGEEDTQYF.

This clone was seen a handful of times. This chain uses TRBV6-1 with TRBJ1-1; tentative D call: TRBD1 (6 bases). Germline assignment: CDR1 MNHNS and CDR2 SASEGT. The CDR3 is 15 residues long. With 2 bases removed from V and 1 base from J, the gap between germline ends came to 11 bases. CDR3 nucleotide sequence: TGTGCCAGCAGTGAAATCAGGGGAAGGAACACTGAAGCTTTCTTT. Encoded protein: CASSEIRGRNTEAFF.

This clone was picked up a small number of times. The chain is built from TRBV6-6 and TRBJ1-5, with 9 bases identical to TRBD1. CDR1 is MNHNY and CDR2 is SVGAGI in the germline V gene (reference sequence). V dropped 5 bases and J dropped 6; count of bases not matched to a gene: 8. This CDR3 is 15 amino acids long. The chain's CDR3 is CASSDDRGILQPQHF. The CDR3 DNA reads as TGTGCCAGCAGTGATGACAGGGGGATTCTTCAGCCCCAGCATTTT.

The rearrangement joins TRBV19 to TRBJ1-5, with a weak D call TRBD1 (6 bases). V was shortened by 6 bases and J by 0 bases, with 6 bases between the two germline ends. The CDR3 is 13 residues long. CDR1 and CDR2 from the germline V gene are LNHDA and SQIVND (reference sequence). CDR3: CASRQGSNQPQHF. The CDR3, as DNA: TGTGCCAGTAGACAGGGTAGCAATCAGCCCCAGCATTTT.

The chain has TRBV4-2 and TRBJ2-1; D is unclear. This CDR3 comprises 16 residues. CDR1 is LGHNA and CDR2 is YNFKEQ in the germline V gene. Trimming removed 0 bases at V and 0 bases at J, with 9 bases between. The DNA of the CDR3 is TGTGCCAGCAGCCAAGACGGAGAGTTCTCCTACAATGAGCAGTTCTTC. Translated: CASSQDGEFSYNEQFF.

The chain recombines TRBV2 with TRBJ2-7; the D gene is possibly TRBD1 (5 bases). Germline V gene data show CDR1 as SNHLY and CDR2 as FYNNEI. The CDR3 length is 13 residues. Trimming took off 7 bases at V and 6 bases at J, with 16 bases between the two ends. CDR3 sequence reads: CASKLPGSGEQYF. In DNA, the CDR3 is TGTGCCAGCAAGCTCCCAGGGTCAGGCGAGCAGTACTTC.

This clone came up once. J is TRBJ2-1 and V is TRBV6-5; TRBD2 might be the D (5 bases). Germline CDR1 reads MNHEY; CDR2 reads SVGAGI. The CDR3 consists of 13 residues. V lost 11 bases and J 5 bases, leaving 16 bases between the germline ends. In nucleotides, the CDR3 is TGTGCCTCATCCGAGGGTACCCACAATGAGCAGTTCTTC. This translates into CASSEGTHNEQFF.

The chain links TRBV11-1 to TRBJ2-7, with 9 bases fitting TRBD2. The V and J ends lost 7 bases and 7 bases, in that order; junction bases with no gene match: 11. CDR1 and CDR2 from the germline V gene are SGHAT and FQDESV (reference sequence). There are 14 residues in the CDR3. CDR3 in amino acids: CASTLIAGEEEQYF. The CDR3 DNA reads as TGTGCCAGCACCCTCATAGCGGGAGAGGAAGAGCAGTACTTC.

The chain's CDR3 is CSVGHTGNTGELFF. The CDR3 coding sequence is TGCAGCGTTGGGCATACAGGGAACACCGGGGAGCTGTTTTTT. The chain uses TRBV29-1 and TRBJ2-2; TRBD1 is a possible D gene (5 bases). V was trimmed by 4 bases and J by 1 base, leaving 10 bases between them. Germline CDR1 is SQVTM and CDR2 is ANQGSEA. The CDR3 is 14 amino acids.

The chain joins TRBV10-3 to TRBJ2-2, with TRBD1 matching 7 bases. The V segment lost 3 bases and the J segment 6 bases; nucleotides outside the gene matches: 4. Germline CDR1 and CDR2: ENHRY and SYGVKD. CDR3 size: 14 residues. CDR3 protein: CAISEQGWAGELFF. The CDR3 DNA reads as TGTGCCATCAGTGAACAGGGGTGGGCCGGGGAGCTGTTTTTT.

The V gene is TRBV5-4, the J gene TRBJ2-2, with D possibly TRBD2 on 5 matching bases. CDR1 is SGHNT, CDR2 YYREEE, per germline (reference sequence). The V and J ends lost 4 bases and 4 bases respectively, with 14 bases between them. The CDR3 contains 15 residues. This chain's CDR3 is CASSQTLASTGELFF. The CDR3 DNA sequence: TGTGCCAGCAGCCAGACCCTAGCCTCCACCGGGGAGCTGTTTTTT. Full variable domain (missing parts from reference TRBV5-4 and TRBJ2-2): ETGVTQSPTHLIKTRGQQVTLRCSSQSGHNTVSWYQQALGQGPQFIFQYYREEENGRGNFPPRFSGLQFPNYSSELNVNALELDDSALYLCASSQTLASTGELFFGEGSRLTVL.

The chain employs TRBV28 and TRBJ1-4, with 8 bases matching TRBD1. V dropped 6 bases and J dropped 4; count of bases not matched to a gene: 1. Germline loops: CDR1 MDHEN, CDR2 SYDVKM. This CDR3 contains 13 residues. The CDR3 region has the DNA TGTGCCAGCAGGGGACAGGATAATGAAAAACTGTTTTTT. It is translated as CASRGQDNEKLFF.